The clone carrying this TCR beta chain was found a few times. Its target is not known. Whole-study findings and limits: The larger cohort examined one V-J beta rearrangement, not whole repertoires. Tumor Tregs overlapped most with tumor, then blood, naive CD4+ cells. Tumor memory CD4+ T cell TCR gene usage was found to cluster with blood and lymph node memory CD4+ cells and with lymph node naive CD4+ cells.

CDR1 and CDR2 (germline): SEHNR, FQNEAQ (reference sequence). Trimming at V came to 5 bases and at J to 3 bases, leaving 4 bases not matched to a gene. The CDR3 is 14 amino acids. Memory CD4+ cells were defined as CD4+CD45RO+CD25-. TCRdb called the 5' RACE reads again in MiXCR, with one record for every CDR3 protein. Altogether approximately 60,000 distinct CDR3 sequences are present, around 28% being singletons, with the ten largest covering less than 3.5%. This chain joins TRBV7-9 and TRBJ2-7, with 10 bases that match TRBD1. The sequenced material came from tumor-infiltrating memory CD4+ T cells sorted from the breast tumor. The subset denotes: memory CD4+ T cells, CD4+CD45RO+CD25-. The TCR was taken from a female donor with breast cancer. The CDR3 loop is CASSQTGGGYEQYF. CDR3 in DNA: TGTGCCAGCAGCCAGACAGGGGGCGGCTACGAGCAGTACTTC.